Below are 13 T cell receptor beta chains sequenced from a single sample in a study of regulatory T cells in long-lasting Graves disease. The authors built TCR beta libraries using iRepertoire HTBI primers and Arm-PCR of CDR3 regions. TCRdb itself ran the multiplex PCR reads through MiXCR, one entry per CDR3 protein. The sample yields about 380,000 distinct CDR3 sequences, around a sixth seen once. Time point: newly diagnosed GD, antithyroid drugs for less than 3 months. RNA isolated from PBMCs was used to make the TCR library. The source material was peripheral blood mononuclear cells (PBMCs), sampled at new diagnosis, from a patient treated with antithyroid drugs. The receptors were sampled from a female donor with Graves disease.

The chain carries TRBV6-1 and TRBJ1-2; 8 bases line up with TRBD1. The V and J ends lost 6 bases and 4 bases, in that order; junction bases with no gene match: 7. There are 14 residues in the CDR3. Germline V gene lookup returns CDR1 MNHNS and CDR2 SASEGT. The CDR3 loop reads CASSPAGTGYGYTF. The DNA of the CDR3 is TGTGCCAGCAGCCCCGCCGGGACAGGCTATGGCTACACCTTC.

Turning to this clonotype: A much larger clone lies one base from this, so it may be a read error. The chain combines TRBV24-1 with TRBJ2-5; 7 positions agree with TRBD1. The trim removed 5 bases at V and 1 base at J, leaving 6 bases unmatched. This CDR3 spans 15 amino acids. CDR1 and CDR2 (germline): KGHDR, SFDVKD. CDR3 region: CATSVAGGTQETQYF. DNA for the CDR3: TGTGCCACCAGTGTAGCAGGGGGTACCCAAGAGACCCAGTACTTC.

At least ten counts were recorded for this clonotype. The chain carries TRBV27 and TRBJ2-7; D gene unclear. Germline values: CDR1 MNHEY, CDR2 SMNVEV (reference sequence). Trimming pared 0 bases from V and 6 bases from J, leaving 15 bases between. This CDR3 comprises 15 residues. The CDR3 DNA follows: TGTGCCAGCAGTTTATCGCTCCTCTCTCTTTCCGAGCAGTACTTC. It is translated as CASSLSLLSLSEQYF.

The CDR3 here is CASRRGREVDEQYF. The CDR3 DNA sequence: TGTGCCAGCAGGCGGGGCAGGGAAGTGGACGAGCAGTACTTC. The chain joins TRBV12-3 or TRBV12-4 to TRBJ2-7; D perhaps matches TRBD2 (6 bases). V lost 6 bases to trimming and J lost 5 bases, with 17 bases between them. The CDR3 runs to 14 residues.

This clonotype showed up many times. V is TRBV20-1 and J is TRBJ2-7; TRBD2 aligns across 12 bases. CDR1 DFQATT and CDR2 SNEGSKA come from the germline V gene (reference sequence). With 4 bases clipped from V and 2 bases from J, the junction kept 3 bases outside the gene matches. This CDR3 comprises 14 residues. This CDR3 is CSAIGLAGPYEQYF. The CDR3 bases are TGCAGTGCTATTGGACTAGCGGGGCCCTACGAGCAGTACTTC.

This clonotype turned up a few times. The CDR3 DNA reads as TGTGCCAGCAGCTTAGTCTTAGCGGGAGGGCTCTGGAACACCGGGGAGCTGTTTTTT. Protein product: CASSLVLAGGLWNTGELFF. The chain joins TRBV7-2 to TRBJ2-2; 11 bases map to TRBD2. This CDR3 comprises 19 residues. V was clipped by 1 base and J by 1 base; unmatched bases: 8. Germline CDR1 reads SGHTA; CDR2 reads FQGNSA.

This clonotype came up many times. The chain carries TRBV7-2 and TRBJ2-7; 9 bases align to TRBD2. There are 15 residues in the CDR3. Germline V gene data show CDR1 as SGHTA and CDR2 as FQGNSA. V lost 4 bases to trimming and J lost 1 base; unmatched junction nucleotides: 5. CDR3 sequence (DNA): TGTGCCAGCAGCTCCGCGGGGGGGAAGTCCTACGAGCAGTACTTC. The encoded protein is CASSSAGGKSYEQYF. The complete variable domain, with remaining parts taken from reference TRBV7-2 and TRBJ2-7, reads GAGVSQSPSNKVTEKGKDVELRCDPISGHTALYWYRQSLGQGLEFLIYFQGNSAPDKSGLPSDRFSAERTGGSVSTLTIQRTQQEDSAVYLCASSSAGGKSYEQYFGPGTRLTVT.

This clonotype has only a few counts. J is TRBJ1-5 and V is TRBV4-1, with D perhaps matching TRBD1 (5 bases). The CDR3 spans 15 residues. CDR1 is MGHRA and CDR2 is YSYEKL in the germline V gene. The V gene lost 1 base and the J gene lost 7 bases, with 14 bases spanning the gap. CDR3 in amino acids: CASSQADPGDQPQHF. In DNA, the CDR3 is TGCGCCAGCAGCCAAGCAGACCCCGGGGACCAGCCCCAGCATTTT.

This clonotype was observed many times. This sequence joins TRBV10-3 and TRBJ2-7; 7 positions agree with TRBD1. The junction had 18 bases not matched to a gene; V was cut back by 10 bases and J by 6 bases. Germline V gene sequence: CDR1 ENHRY, CDR2 SYGVKD. The CDR3 totals 15 residues. CDR3 coding DNA: TGTGCCACCGCATCTAGTGAGACAGGGAAAGGCGAGCAGTACTTC. Translated: CATASSETGKGEQYF.

This clonotype was detected ten times or more. The CDR3 DNA is TGTGCCAGCAGCTTAGGCTCCGGAGGGCTCCGAAACACCATATATTTT. This encodes CASSLGSGGLRNTIYF. This chain links TRBV13 with TRBJ1-3, with no clear D. The V gene's germline CDR1 is PRHDT and CDR2 FYEKMQ (reference sequence). The CDR3 covers 16 residues. The V and J ends lost 0 bases and 5 bases respectively, with 14 bases between them.

The rearrangement links TRBV24-1 to TRBJ2-1, with D possibly called TRBD1 or TRBD2 (5 bases each). Germline V gives CDR1 KGHDR, CDR2 SFDVKD. The CDR3 runs to 16 residues. The germline V and J ends were trimmed by 0 bases and 3 bases, with 11 bases remaining between them. Here the CDR3 reads CATSDLGTGGYNEQFF. The CDR3 coding sequence is TGTGCCACCAGTGATTTGGGGACCGGCGGCTACAATGAGCAGTTCTTC.

The sample holds many counts of this clonotype. This chain connects TRBV20-1 to TRBJ2-7; the match to TRBD2 covers 9 bases. After removal of 8 bases from V and 3 bases from J, the junction contained 17 bases not matched to a gene. This CDR3 has 16 residues. The V gene's germline CDR1 is DFQATT and CDR2 SNEGSKA (reference sequence). Here the CDR3 DNA reads TGCAGTCCCAGCAGCCCCGTAGCGGGAGACTTCTACGAGCAGTACTTC. Translation gives CSPSSPVAGDFYEQYF.

This chain connects TRBV29-1 to TRBJ1-1, with 11 bases that match TRBD1. Germline V gene data show CDR1 as SQVTM and CDR2 as ANQGSEA. V was pared by 7 bases and J by 5 bases, with 3 bases of the junction left unmatched. This CDR3 contains 12 residues. The CDR3 DNA sequence: TGCAGCGCCGGGGACAGGGGGACTGAAGCTTTCTTT. Translation: CSAGDRGTEAFF.